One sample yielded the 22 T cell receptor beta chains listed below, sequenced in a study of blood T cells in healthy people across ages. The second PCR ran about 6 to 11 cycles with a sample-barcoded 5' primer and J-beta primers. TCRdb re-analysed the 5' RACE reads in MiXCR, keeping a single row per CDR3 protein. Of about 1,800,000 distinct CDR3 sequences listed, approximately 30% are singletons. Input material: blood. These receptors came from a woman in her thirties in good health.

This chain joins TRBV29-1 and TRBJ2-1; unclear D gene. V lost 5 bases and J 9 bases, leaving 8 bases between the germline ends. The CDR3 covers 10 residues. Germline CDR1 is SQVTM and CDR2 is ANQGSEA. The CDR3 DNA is TGCAGCGTTTCCTCGGGTGAGCAGTTCTTC. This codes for CSVSSGEQFF.

The CDR3 reads CSADTGGDLETQYF. The DNA for the CDR3 is TGCAGTGCTGATACCGGGGGGGACTTGGAGACCCAGTACTTC. This chain joins TRBV20-1 and TRBJ2-5; TRBD2 agrees at 8 bases. Germline V lookup: CDR1 DFQATT, CDR2 SNEGSKA (reference sequence). Trimming at V came to 5 bases and at J to 5 bases, leaving 10 bases not matched to a gene. The length of the CDR3 is 14 residues.

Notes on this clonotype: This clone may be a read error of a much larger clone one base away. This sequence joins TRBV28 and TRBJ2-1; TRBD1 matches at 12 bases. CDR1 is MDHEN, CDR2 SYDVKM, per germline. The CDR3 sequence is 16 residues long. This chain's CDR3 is CASSSSPGQGANEKFF. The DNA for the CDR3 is TGTGCCAGCAGTTCATCCCCGGGACAGGGGGCTAATGAGAAGTTCTTC.

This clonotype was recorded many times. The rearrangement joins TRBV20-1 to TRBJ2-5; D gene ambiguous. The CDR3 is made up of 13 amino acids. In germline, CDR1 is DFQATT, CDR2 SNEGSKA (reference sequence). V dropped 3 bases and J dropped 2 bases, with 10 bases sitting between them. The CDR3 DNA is TGCAGTGCTAGTCGGAACCAGCAAGAGACCCAGTACTTC. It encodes CSASRNQQETQYF.

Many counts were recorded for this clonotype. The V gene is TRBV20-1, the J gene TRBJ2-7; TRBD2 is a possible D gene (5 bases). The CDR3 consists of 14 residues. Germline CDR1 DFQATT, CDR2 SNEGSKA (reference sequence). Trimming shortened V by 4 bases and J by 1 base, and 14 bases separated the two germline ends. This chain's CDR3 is CSATPAGASYEQYF. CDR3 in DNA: TGCAGTGCTACCCCGGCGGGCGCTTCCTACGAGCAGTACTTC.

This chain's CDR3 is CASSLTGMEGYTF. The CDR3 DNA reads TGCGCCAGCAGCTTGACAGGGATGGAAGGCTACACCTTC. This chain joins TRBV5-1 and TRBJ1-2; D perhaps matches TRBD1 (6 bases). This CDR3 has 13 amino acids. The V end lost 1 base, the J end lost 8 bases, and 12 bases lay between the germline ends. CDR1 and CDR2 from the germline V gene are SGHRS and YFSETQ.

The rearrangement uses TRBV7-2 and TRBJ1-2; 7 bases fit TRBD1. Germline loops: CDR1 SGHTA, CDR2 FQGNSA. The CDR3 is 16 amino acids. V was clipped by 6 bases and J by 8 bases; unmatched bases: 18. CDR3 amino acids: CASRRGQEGSVYGYTF. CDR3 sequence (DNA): TGTGCCAGCAGACGAGGACAGGAGGGGTCGGTGTACGGCTACACCTTC. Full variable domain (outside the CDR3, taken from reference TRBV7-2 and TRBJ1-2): GAGVSQSPSNKVTEKGKDVELRCDPISGHTALYWYRQSLGQGLEFLIYFQGNSAPDKSGLPSDRFSAERTGGSVSTLTIQRTQQEDSAVYLCASRRGQEGSVYGYTFGSGTRLTVV.

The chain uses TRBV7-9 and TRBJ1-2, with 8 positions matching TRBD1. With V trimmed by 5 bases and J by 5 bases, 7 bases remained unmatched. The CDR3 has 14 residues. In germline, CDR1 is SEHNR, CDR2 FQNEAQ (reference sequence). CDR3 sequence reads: CASSATGESYGYTF. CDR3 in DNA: TGTGCCAGCAGCGCGACAGGGGAGTCTTATGGCTACACCTTC.

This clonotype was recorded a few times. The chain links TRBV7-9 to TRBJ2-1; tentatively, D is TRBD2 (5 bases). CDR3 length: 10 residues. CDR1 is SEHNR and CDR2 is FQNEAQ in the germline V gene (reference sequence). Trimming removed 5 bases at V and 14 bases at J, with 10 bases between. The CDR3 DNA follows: TGTGCCAGCAGCCCTGGACTGGAGTTCTTC. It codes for CASSPGLEFF.

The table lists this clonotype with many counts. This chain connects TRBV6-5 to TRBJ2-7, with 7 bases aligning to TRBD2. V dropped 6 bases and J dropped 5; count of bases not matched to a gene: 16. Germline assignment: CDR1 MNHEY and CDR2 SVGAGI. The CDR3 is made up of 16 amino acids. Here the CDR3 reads CASRALVGLGIDEQYF. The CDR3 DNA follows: TGTGCCAGCAGGGCTCTCGTCGGACTAGGTATTGACGAGCAGTACTTC.

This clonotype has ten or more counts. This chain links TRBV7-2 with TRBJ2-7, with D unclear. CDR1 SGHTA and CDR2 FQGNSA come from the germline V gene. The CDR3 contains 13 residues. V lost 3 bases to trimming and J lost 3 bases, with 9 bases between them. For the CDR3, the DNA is TGTGCCAGCAGCTTGGTTACCCACTACGAGCAGTACTTC. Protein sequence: CASSLVTHYEQYF.

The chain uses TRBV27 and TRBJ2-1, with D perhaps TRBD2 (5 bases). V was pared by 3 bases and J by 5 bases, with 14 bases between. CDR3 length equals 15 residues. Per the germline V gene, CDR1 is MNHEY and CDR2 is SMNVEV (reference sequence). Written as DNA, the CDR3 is TGTGCCAGCAGTTTGAACGGGAATTGGGACAATGAGCAGTTCTTC. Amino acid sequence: CASSLNGNWDNEQFF.

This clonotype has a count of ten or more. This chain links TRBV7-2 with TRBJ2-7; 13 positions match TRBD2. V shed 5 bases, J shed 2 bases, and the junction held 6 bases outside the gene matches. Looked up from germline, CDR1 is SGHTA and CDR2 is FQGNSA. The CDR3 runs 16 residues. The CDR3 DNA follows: TGTGCCAGCAGCCTATACGGGACTAGCGGGGCCTACGAGCAGTACTTC. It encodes CASSLYGTSGAYEQYF.

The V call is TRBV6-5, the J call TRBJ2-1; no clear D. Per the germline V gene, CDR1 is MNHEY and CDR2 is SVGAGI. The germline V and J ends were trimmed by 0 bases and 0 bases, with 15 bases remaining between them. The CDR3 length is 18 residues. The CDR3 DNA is TGTGCCAGCAGTTACTCGAGTATGGGCCTGAGCTCCTACAATGAGCAGTTCTTC. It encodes CASSYSSMGLSSYNEQFF.

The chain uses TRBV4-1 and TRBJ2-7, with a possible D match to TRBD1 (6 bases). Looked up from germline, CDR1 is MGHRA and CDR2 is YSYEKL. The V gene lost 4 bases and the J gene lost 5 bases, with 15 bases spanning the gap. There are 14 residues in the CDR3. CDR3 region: CASSPWDKGNEQYF. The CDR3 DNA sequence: TGCGCCAGCAGCCCCTGGGACAAGGGGAACGAGCAGTACTTC.

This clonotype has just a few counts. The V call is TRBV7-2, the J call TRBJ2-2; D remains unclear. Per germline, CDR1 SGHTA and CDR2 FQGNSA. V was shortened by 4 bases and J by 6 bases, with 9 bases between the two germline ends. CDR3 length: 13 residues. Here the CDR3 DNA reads TGTGCCAGCAGCTCAGACGTGGCCGGGGAGCTGTTTTTT. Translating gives CASSSDVAGELFF.

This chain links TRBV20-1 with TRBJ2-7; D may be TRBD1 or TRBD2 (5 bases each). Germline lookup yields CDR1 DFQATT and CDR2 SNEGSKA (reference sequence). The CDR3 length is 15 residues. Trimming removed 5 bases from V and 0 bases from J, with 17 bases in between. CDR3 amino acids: CSALSGTGSSYEQYF. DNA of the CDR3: TGCAGTGCTCTTTCCGGGACGGGGAGCTCCTACGAGCAGTACTTC.

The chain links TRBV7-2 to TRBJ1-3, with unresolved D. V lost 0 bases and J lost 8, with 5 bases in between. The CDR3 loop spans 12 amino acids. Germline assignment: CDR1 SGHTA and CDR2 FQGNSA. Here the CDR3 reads CASSLAGDTIYF. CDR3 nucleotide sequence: TGTGCCAGCAGCTTAGCTGGCGACACCATATATTTT. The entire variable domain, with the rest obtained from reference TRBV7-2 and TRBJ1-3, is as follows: GAGVSQSPSNKVTEKGKDVELRCDPISGHTALYWYRQSLGQGLEFLIYFQGNSAPDKSGLPSDRFSAERTGGSVSTLTIQRTQQEDSAVYLCASSLAGDTIYFGEGSWLTVV.

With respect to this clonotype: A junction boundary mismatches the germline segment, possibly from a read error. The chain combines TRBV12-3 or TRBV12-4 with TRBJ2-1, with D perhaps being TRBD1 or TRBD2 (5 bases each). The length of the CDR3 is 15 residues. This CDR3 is CASSGPESSHNEQFF. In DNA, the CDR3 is TGTGCCAGCTCGGGACCCGAGAGCTCCCACAATGAGCAGTTCTTC.

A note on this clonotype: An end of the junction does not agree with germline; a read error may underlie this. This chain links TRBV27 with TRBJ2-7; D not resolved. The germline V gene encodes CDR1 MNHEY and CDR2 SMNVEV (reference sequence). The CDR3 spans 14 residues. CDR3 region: CASRSAGATYKQYF. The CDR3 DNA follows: TGTGCCAGCAGATCGGCAGGAGCAACCTACAAGCAGTACTTC.

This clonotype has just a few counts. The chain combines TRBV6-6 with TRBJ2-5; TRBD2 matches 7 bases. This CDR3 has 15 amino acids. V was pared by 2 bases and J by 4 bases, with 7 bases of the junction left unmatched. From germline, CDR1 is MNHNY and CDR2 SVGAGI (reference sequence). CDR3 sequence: CASSYESGVRETQYF. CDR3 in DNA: TGTGCCAGCAGTTACGAGAGCGGGGTACGAGAGACCCAGTACTTC.

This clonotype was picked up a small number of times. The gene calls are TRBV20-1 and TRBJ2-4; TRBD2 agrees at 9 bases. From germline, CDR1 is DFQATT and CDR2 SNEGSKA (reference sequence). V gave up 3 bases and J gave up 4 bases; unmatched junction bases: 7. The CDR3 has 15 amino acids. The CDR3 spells CSARDVLAGKNIQYF. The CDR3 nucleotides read TGCAGTGCTAGGGATGTTCTAGCGGGGAAAAACATTCAGTACTTC.